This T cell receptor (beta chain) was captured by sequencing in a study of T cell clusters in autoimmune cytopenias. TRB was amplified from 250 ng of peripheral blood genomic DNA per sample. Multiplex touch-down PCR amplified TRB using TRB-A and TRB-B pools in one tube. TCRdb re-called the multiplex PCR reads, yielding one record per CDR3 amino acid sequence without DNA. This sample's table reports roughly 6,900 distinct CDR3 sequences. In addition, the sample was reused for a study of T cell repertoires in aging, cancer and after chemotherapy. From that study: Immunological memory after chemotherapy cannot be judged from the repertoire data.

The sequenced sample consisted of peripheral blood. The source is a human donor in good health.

CDR3 protein: CASGAGVRTDTQYF. The genes are TRBV6-5 and TRBJ2-3; the D call from TCRdb, TRBD2, cannot be confirmed without DNA. This CDR3 is built from 14 residues. Looked up from germline, CDR1 is MNHEY and CDR2 is SVGAGI.